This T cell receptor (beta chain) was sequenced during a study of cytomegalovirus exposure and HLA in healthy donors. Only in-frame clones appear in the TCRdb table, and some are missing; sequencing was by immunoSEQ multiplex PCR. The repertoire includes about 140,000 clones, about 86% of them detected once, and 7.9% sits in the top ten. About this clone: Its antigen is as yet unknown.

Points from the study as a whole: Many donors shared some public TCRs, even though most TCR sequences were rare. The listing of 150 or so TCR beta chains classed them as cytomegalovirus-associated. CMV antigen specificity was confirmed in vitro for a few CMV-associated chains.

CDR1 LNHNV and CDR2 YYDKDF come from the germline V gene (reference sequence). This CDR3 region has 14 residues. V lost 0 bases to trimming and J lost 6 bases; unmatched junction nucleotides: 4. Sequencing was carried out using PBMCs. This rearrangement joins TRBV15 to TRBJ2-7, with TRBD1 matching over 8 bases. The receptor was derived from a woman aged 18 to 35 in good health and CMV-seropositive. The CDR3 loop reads CATSRDLDRGEQYF. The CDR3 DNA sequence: TGTGCCACCAGCAGAGATCTCGACAGGGGCGAGCAGTACTTC.